A selection of T cell receptor beta chains follows, all from one sample in a study of shared clonotypes between healthy human individuals. Method: immunoSEQ multiplex PCR; TCRdb's copy keeps in-frame clones and lacks some. This sample has 500,000 or so clones, with approximately 95% found just once. The sequencing sample was made of naive CD4+ T cells sorted from blood. These TCRs come from a woman aged 30 to 39 in good health. The CDR3 runs from the conserved cysteine through the conserved F or W. A D gene is named only where the DNA matches it firmly. The size field is filled for only some rows; it gives once, few, many or a size class.

j_gene: TRBJ2-3; d_gene: -; abundance: -; v_gene: TRBV25-1; CDR3nt: TGTGCCACCGAGCCCTCGGGGTCGTGGCCAGATACGCAGTATTTT; CDR3aa: CATEPSGSWPDTQYF
j_gene: TRBJ2-4; d_gene: -; abundance: -; v_gene: TRBV5-5; CDR3nt: TGTGCCAGCAGCTTGGCGAGGGTCCAGGGAAAAAACATTCAGTACTTC; CDR3aa: CASSLARVQGKNIQYF
j_gene: TRBJ1-4; d_gene: -; abundance: -; v_gene: TRBV28; CDR3nt: TGTGCCAGCAGTGCAGCAACTAATGAAAAACTGTTTTTT; CDR3aa: CASSAATNEKLFF
j_gene: TRBJ2-5; d_gene: -; abundance: -; v_gene: TRBV28; CDR3nt: TGTGCCAGCAGTAGCGGAGCAGTGGGCCAAGAGACCCAGTACTTC; CDR3aa: CASSSGAVGQETQYF
j_gene: TRBJ1-3; d_gene: TRBD1; abundance: -; v_gene: TRBV27; CDR3nt: TGTGCCAGCAGTAGAAAGGGACAGGGTCTAGTAAACACCATATATTTT; CDR3aa: CASSRKGQGLVNTIYF
j_gene: TRBJ1-1; d_gene: TRBD1; abundance: once; v_gene: TRBV28; CDR3nt: TGTGCCAGCAGCATAAAGACAGGGGGTAGTACTGAAGCTTTCTTT; CDR3aa: CASSIKTGGSTEAFF
j_gene: TRBJ2-7; d_gene: TRBD2; abundance: -; v_gene: TRBV6-6; CDR3nt: TGTGCCAGCAGTCCAACTAGCGGGGTTTCCTACGAGCAGTACTTC; CDR3aa: CASSPTSGVSYEQYF
j_gene: TRBJ2-3; d_gene: TRBD2; abundance: -; v_gene: TRBV2; CDR3nt: TGTGCCAGCACCGGGACTAGCGGAAGCACAGATACGCAGTATTTT; CDR3aa: CASTGTSGSTDTQYF
j_gene: TRBJ1-3; d_gene: TRBD1; abundance: -; v_gene: TRBV4-1; CDR3nt: TGCGCCAGCAGACTGGGACAGGGATGGGACACCATATATTTT; CDR3aa: CASRLGQGWDTIYF
j_gene: TRBJ1-3; d_gene: -; abundance: -; v_gene: TRBV7-9; CDR3nt: TGTGCCAGCAGCTTAGATGGGGCTCCTGGAAACACCATATATTTT; CDR3aa: CASSLDGAPGNTIYF
j_gene: TRBJ2-5; d_gene: -; abundance: -; v_gene: TRBV28; CDR3nt: TGTGCCAGCAGCTCGTACCAAGAGACCCAGTACTTC; CDR3aa: CASSSYQETQYF
j_gene: TRBJ1-1; d_gene: TRBD1; abundance: -; v_gene: TRBV30; CDR3nt: TGTGCCTGCCGGACAGGGAACACTGAAGCTTTCTTT; CDR3aa: CACRTGNTEAFF
j_gene: TRBJ2-1; d_gene: -; abundance: once; v_gene: TRBV4-1; CDR3nt: TGCGCCAGCAGCCAAGCCGCCGTGGGGCCTTTGAGGGGTGAGCAGTTCTTC; CDR3aa: CASSQAAVGPLRGEQFF
j_gene: TRBJ2-3; d_gene: TRBD2; abundance: -; v_gene: TRBV6-5; CDR3nt: TGTGCCAGCAGTCTTCTAGCGGGAGCGGTAGATACGCAGTATTTT; CDR3aa: CASSLLAGAVDTQYF
j_gene: TRBJ2-7; d_gene: -; abundance: -; v_gene: TRBV28; CDR3nt: TGTGCCAGCAGTTTCCCCTCCGCCTACGAGCAGTACTTC; CDR3aa: CASSFPSAYEQYF
j_gene: TRBJ2-3; d_gene: TRBD2; abundance: -; v_gene: TRBV10-3; CDR3nt: TGTGCCATCAGTGAGCCTAGCGGGAGCGACACGCAGTATTTT; CDR3aa: CAISEPSGSDTQYF
j_gene: TRBJ1-6; d_gene: -; abundance: -; v_gene: TRBV11-2; CDR3nt: TGTGCCAGCAGCCCGAGAGGGGACTCACCCCTCCACTTT; CDR3aa: CASSPRGDSPLHF
j_gene: TRBJ2-3; d_gene: TRBD1; abundance: -; v_gene: TRBV6-6; CDR3nt: TGTGCCAGCAAGCTCGACAGGGTTGGCGATACGCAGTATTTT; CDR3aa: CASKLDRVGDTQYF
j_gene: TRBJ1-2; d_gene: -; abundance: -; v_gene: TRBV5-6; CDR3nt: TGTGCCAGCAGCTCGGTTCCTGGCTATGGCTACACCTTC; CDR3aa: CASSSVPGYGYTF
j_gene: TRBJ2-7; d_gene: TRBD2; abundance: few; v_gene: TRBV5-4; CDR3nt: TGTGCCAGCAGCTTGGTGGGCGGGAGGGCTGCCGAGCAGTACTTC; CDR3aa: CASSLVGGRAAEQYF
j_gene: TRBJ1-4; d_gene: -; abundance: -; v_gene: TRBV27; CDR3nt: TGTGCCAGCAGTTTCTTCGGTAATGAAAAACTGTTTTTT; CDR3aa: CASSFFGNEKLFF
j_gene: TRBJ2-2; d_gene: -; abundance: -; v_gene: TRBV5-1; CDR3nt: TGCGCCAGCAGCTTGGTGCCAGGGAAATCCGGGGAGCTGTTTTTT; CDR3aa: CASSLVPGKSGELFF